The 5 T cell receptor beta chains reported below all come from one sample, sequenced in a study of cytomegalovirus exposure and HLA in healthy donors. The study ran its PCR with 60 Vbeta and 13 Jbeta primers. Some clones are missing from TCRdb's copy, which holds only in-frame ones; the method was immunoSEQ multiplex PCR. The sample has about 82,000 clones; roughly 9.1% are singletons. Sequencing used PBMCs. The receptors shown here come from a man between 60 and 75 years old in good health and CMV-seropositive.

This clone was seen a handful of times. This sequence joins TRBV5-4 and TRBJ1-4; 9 nucleotides align to TRBD1. The ends lost 0 bases at V and 6 bases at J; junction bases unmatched: 3. The germline V gene has CDR1 SGHNT and CDR2 YYREEE (reference sequence). The CDR3 spans 15 residues. As DNA, the CDR3 is TGTGCCAGCAGCTTGGGAGGGACAGGGTATGAAAAACTGTTTTTT. The encoded protein is CASSLGGTGYEKLFF. The variable domain in full, with the rest retrieved from reference TRBV5-4 and TRBJ1-4, is ETGVTQSPTHLIKTRGQQVTLRCSSQSGHNTVSWYQQALGQGPQFIFQYYREEENGRGNFPPRFSGLQFPNYSSELNVNALELDDSALYLCASSLGGTGYEKLFFGSGTQLSVL.

There are many counts of this clone. The junction differs from germline at one of its ends, possibly a read error. The chain carries TRBV5-4 and TRBJ2-2; 10 nucleotides agree with TRBD2. Per germline, CDR1 SGHNT and CDR2 YYREEE (reference sequence). This CDR3 is built from 14 residues. In DNA, the CDR3 is TGTGCCAGCAGCTTACTAGCGGGGTCCGGTGAGCTGTTTTTT. Its translation is CASSLLAGSGELFF.

This clone was detected only a few times. V and J are TRBV7-9 and TRBJ2-5; TRBD2 matches 14 bases. Germline V gene lookup returns CDR1 SEHNR and CDR2 FQNEAQ (reference sequence). V dropped 1 base and J dropped 2; count of bases not matched to a gene: 3. The CDR3 has 17 amino acids. The DNA of the CDR3 is TGTGCCAGCAGCTTAGGGACTAGCGGGAGGCTACAAGAGACCCAGTACTTC. Encoded protein: CASSLGTSGRLQETQYF.

This clone was seen more than once but under ten times. This sequence joins TRBV30 and TRBJ2-7; possible D gene TRBD2, 6 bases. CDR1 is GTSNPN and CDR2 is SVGIG in the germline V gene (reference sequence). The CDR3 has 12 amino acids. The V and J ends lost 7 bases and 2 bases respectively, with 12 bases between them. The CDR3 bases are TGTGCCTCAAGCTGGGGGGCCTACGAGCAGTACTTC. It yields the protein CASSWGAYEQYF.

This clone was seen only a few times. The rearrangement uses TRBV27 and TRBJ2-3, with 7 positions matching TRBD1. The CDR3 extends over 15 amino acids. The J segment lost 0 bases and the V segment lost 5 bases, leaving 5 bases of the junction unmatched. Per germline, CDR1 MNHEY and CDR2 SMNVEV (reference sequence). CDR3 nucleotides: TGTGCCAGCAGTAGACAGGGTTATAGCACAGATACGCAGTATTTT. The encoded protein is CASSRQGYSTDTQYF.